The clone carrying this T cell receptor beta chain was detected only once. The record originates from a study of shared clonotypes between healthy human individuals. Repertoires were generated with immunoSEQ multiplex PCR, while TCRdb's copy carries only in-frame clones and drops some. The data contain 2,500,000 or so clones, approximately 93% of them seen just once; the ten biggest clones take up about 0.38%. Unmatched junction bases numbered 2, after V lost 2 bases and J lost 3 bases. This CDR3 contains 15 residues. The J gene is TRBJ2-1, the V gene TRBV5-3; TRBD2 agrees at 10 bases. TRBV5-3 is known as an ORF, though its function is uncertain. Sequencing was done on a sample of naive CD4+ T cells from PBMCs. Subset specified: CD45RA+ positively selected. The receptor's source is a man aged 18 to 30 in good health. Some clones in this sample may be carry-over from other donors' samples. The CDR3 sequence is CARSFGTSDYNEQFF. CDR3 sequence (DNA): TGTGCCAGAAGCTTTGGGACTAGCGACTACAATGAGCAGTTCTTC.